The 29 T cell receptor beta chains reported below all come from one sample, sequenced in a study of cytomegalovirus exposure and HLA in healthy donors. Libraries were prepared by immunoSEQ multiplex PCR; TCRdb keeps only in-frame clonotypes and omits some of them. Among roughly 130,000 clones listed, just under 90% were seen once. Sequenced input: PBMCs. These receptors were collected from a woman aged 25 to 39 in good health and CMV-seropositive.

This chain joins TRBV27 and TRBJ1-2, with 7 bases fitting TRBD1. From germline, CDR1 is MNHEY and CDR2 SMNVEV (reference sequence). V lost 2 bases to trimming and J lost 4 bases; unmatched junction nucleotides: 4. There are 14 residues in the CDR3. The CDR3 nucleotides read TGTGCCAGCAGTTTAAAACCAGGGGGCTATGGCTACACCTTC. It translates to CASSLKPGGYGYTF.

The rearrangement joins TRBV11-3 to TRBJ2-3; a possible D gene is TRBD1 (5 bases). Germline CDR1 is SGHNT and CDR2 is YENEEA. The CDR3 length is 16 residues. V was clipped by 5 bases and J by 4 bases, with 19 bases between them. The CDR3 region is CASSPRTTPGSDTQYF. The CDR3 DNA reads as TGTGCCAGCAGCCCGAGGACAACCCCCGGCTCAGATACGCAGTATTTT.

The rearrangement uses TRBV28 and TRBJ2-7, with TRBD2 as a possible D gene (5 bases). This CDR3 region has 14 residues. CDR1 is MDHEN, CDR2 SYDVKM, per germline. V was clipped by 4 bases and J by 0 bases, with 10 bases between them. The CDR3 loop is CASSWADSSYEQYF. The CDR3 DNA sequence: TGTGCCAGCAGTTGGGCGGACTCCTCCTACGAGCAGTACTTC. The full variable domain, in which reference TRBV28 and TRBJ2-7 provide the parts outside the CDR3, is DVKVTQSSRYLVKRTGEKVFLECVQDMDHENMFWYRQDPGLGLRLIYFSYDVKMKEKGDIPEGYSVSREKKERFSLILESASTNQTSMYLCASSWADSSYEQYFGPGTRLTVT.

V usage is TRBV28 and J usage is TRBJ2-1; TRBD2 matches 8 bases. V lost 7 bases to trimming and J lost 7 bases; unmatched junction nucleotides: 9. The CDR3 contains 14 residues. Germline lookup yields CDR1 MDHEN and CDR2 SYDVKM. The CDR3 reads CASTTGLGGNEQFF. CDR3 bases: TGTGCCAGCACTACGGGACTAGGTGGTAATGAGCAGTTCTTC.

The V gene is TRBV14, the J gene TRBJ1-2; D remains unclear. Trimming left V 4 bases short and J 5 bases short, with 11 bases between. The CDR3 spans 13 residues. From germline, CDR1 is SGHDN and CDR2 FVKESK. CDR3 DNA: TGTGCCAGCAGCCTGGTGGCGGCTTATGGCTACACCTTC. This sequence encodes CASSLVAAYGYTF. The whole variable domain, filled in from reference TRBV14 and TRBJ1-2, reads EAGVTQFPSHSVIEKGQTVTLRCDPISGHDNLYWYRRVMGKEIKFLLHFVKESKQDESGMPNNRFLAERTGGTYSTLKVQPAELEDSGVYFCASSLVAAYGYTFGSGTRLTVV.

The chain links TRBV7-9 to TRBJ2-1; 7 nucleotides agree with TRBD2. CDR3 size: 14 residues. The germline V gene has CDR1 SEHNR and CDR2 FQNEAQ (reference sequence). With V trimmed by 5 bases and J by 6 bases, 7 bases remained unmatched. The CDR3, as DNA: TGTGCCAGCAGCCCCGAAAGCGGGGCCAATGAGCAGTTCTTC. Translation: CASSPESGANEQFF.

The chain couples TRBV28 to TRBJ1-1; 9 nucleotides match TRBD1. V dropped 3 bases and J dropped 4; count of bases not matched to a gene: 3. CDR3 length: 14 amino acids. Germline CDR1 MDHEN, CDR2 SYDVKM. The CDR3 loop reads CASSFVTGGTEAFF. CDR3 DNA: TGTGCCAGCAGTTTTGTGACAGGGGGCACTGAAGCTTTCTTT.

The chain recombines TRBV5-1 with TRBJ1-3; D might be TRBD1 (6 bases). Trimming stripped 3 bases from V and 7 bases from J, with 14 bases between. The CDR3 is 14 residues long. Per the germline V gene, CDR1 is SGHRS and CDR2 is YFSETQ. CDR3: CASSSGPGQNTIYF. In DNA, the CDR3 is TGCGCCAGCAGCTCCGGACCAGGACAGAACACCATATATTTT. Supplemented by reference TRBV5-1 and TRBJ1-3, the full variable domain reads KAGVTQTPRYLIKTRGQQVTLSCSPISGHRSVSWYQQTPGQGLQFLFEYFSETQRNKGNFPGRFSGRQFSNSRSEMNVSTLELGDSALYLCASSSGPGQNTIYFGEGSWLTVV.

CDR3 sequence reads: CASGPGGTSYEQYF. The CDR3 nucleotides are TGTGCCAGCGGACCGGGAGGTACCTCCTACGAGCAGTACTTC. The chain has TRBV27 and TRBJ2-7; 7 nucleotides agree with TRBD2. V was pared by 8 bases and J by 0 bases, with 7 bases of the junction left unmatched. Germline CDR1 is MNHEY and CDR2 is SMNVEV (reference sequence). The CDR3 is made up of 14 amino acids.

As concerns this clone: A read error may produce the germline difference seen at one junction end. V usage is TRBV7-2 and J usage is TRBJ2-5, with TRBD2 matching 7 bases. The CDR3 is 14 amino acids. Germline CDR1 and CDR2: SGHTA and FQGNSA. The CDR3: CASSFYVLRGTQYF. The CDR3 nucleotides are TGTGCCAGCAGCTTCTACGTCCTGCGGGGGACCCAATACTTC.

The CDR3 is CASSLAVDGSYEQYF. CDR3 nucleotide sequence: TGCGCCAGCAGCTTGGCCGTAGACGGGTCCTACGAGCAGTACTTC. This chain uses TRBV5-1 with TRBJ2-7; D is unresolved. Trimming stripped 0 bases from V and 1 base from J, with 11 bases between. This CDR3 contains 15 residues. Germline CDR1 SGHRS, CDR2 YFSETQ.

This sequence joins TRBV7-9 and TRBJ2-7; 11 bases match TRBD1. V trimming: 1 base; J trimming: 7 bases; junction bases outside the gene matches: 6. This CDR3 has 15 amino acids. CDR1 and CDR2 from the germline V gene are SEHNR and FQNEAQ (reference sequence). CDR3: CASSLEDRGLREQYF. The CDR3 DNA follows: TGTGCCAGCAGCTTAGAGGACAGGGGGCTGAGGGAGCAGTACTTC. Combining the CDR3 with reference TRBV7-9 and TRBJ2-7 gives the whole variable domain DTGVSQNPRHKITKRGQNVTFRCDPISEHNRLYWYRQTLGQGPEFLTYFQNEAQLEKSRLLSDRFSAERPKGSFSTLEIQRTEQGDSAMYLCASSLEDRGLREQYFGPGTRLTVT.

The gene calls are TRBV6-1 and TRBJ1-2; D perhaps matches TRBD1 (5 bases). Trimming removed 1 base from V and 7 bases from J, with 13 bases in between. Germline CDR1 and CDR2: MNHNS and SASEGT. This CDR3 spans 14 amino acids. The CDR3 reads CASSEGGTSVGYTF. DNA for the CDR3: TGTGCCAGCAGTGAAGGGGGCACCTCGGTTGGCTACACCTTC.

A single count supports this clone. This chain links TRBV18 with TRBJ1-1, with 9 bases aligning to TRBD1. Germline V gene data show CDR1 as KGHSH and CDR2 as LQKENI. CDR3 length: 16 residues. With V trimmed by 6 bases and J by 0 bases, 8 bases remained unmatched. This chain's CDR3 is CASSLLGQGLNTEAFF. The CDR3 DNA reads as TGTGCCAGCTCCCTCCTGGGACAGGGCTTGAACACTGAAGCTTTCTTT. The full variable domain, with the rest looked up from reference TRBV18 and TRBJ1-1, is NAGVMQNPRHLVRRRGQEARLRCSPMKGHSHVYWYRQLPEEGLKFMVYLQKENIIDESGMPKERFSAEFPKEGPSILRIQQVVRGDSAAYFCASSLLGQGLNTEAFFGQGTRLTVV.

The V and J genes are TRBV2 and TRBJ2-7; 8 nucleotides agree with TRBD2. The germline CDR1 and CDR2 sequences are SNHLY and FYNNEI. The CDR3 loop spans 14 amino acids. J was trimmed by 1 base and V by 6 bases; bases with no gene match: 5. The chain's CDR3 is CASRTSEWSYEQYF. DNA for the CDR3: TGTGCCAGCAGGACTAGCGAGTGGTCCTACGAGCAGTACTTC.

This rearrangement joins TRBV5-6 to TRBJ2-3; possible D gene TRBD1, 6 bases. The germline V and J ends were trimmed by 3 bases and 0 bases, with 11 bases remaining between them. The germline gives CDR1 SGHDT, CDR2 YYEEEE. CDR3 length: 15 amino acids. CDR3 sequence reads: CASSSDRISTDTQYF. In DNA, the CDR3 is TGTGCCAGCAGCTCCGACAGGATTAGCACAGATACGCAGTATTTT.

This clone has more than one count but fewer than ten. The chain carries TRBV6-6 and TRBJ2-2; D is possibly TRBD1 (6 bases). There are 16 residues in the CDR3. Trimming stripped 0 bases from V and 4 bases from J, with 12 bases between. Per germline, CDR1 MNHNY and CDR2 SVGAGI (reference sequence). CDR3 nucleotides: TGTGCCAGCAGTTACTCGTCTGGGGGCTTCACCGGGGAGCTGTTTTTT. Protein product: CASSYSSGGFTGELFF.

This chain joins TRBV18 and TRBJ2-1; TRBD2 agrees at 8 bases. This CDR3 contains 16 residues. Germline V gives CDR1 KGHSH, CDR2 LQKENI. V was pared by 0 bases and J by 4 bases, with 5 bases of the junction left unmatched. The CDR3 sequence: CASSPPLAERYNEQFF. The CDR3 coding sequence is TGTGCCAGCTCACCACCACTAGCGGAGAGATACAATGAGCAGTTCTTC.

This clone came up a few times. The chain recombines TRBV6-1 with TRBJ2-6, with D possibly being TRBD2 (5 bases). Germline CDR1 reads MNHNS; CDR2 reads SASEGT. The CDR3 covers 15 residues. The V end lost 3 bases, the J end lost 9 bases, and 15 bases lay between the germline ends. The CDR3 region has the DNA TGTGCCAGCAGTGAGGATGGCGGGCGGGTCAACGTCCTGACTTTC. As protein: CASSEDGGRVNVLTF.

The chain joins TRBV19 to TRBJ2-7; perhaps TRBD2 as D (5 bases). Germline-derived CDR1 and CDR2 are LNHDA and SQIVND (reference sequence). CDR3 size: 13 residues. Trimming stripped 4 bases from V and 3 bases from J, with 10 bases between. CDR3 nucleotides: TGTGCCAGTAGTAGGAACCGGGGCTACGAGCAGTACTTC. This gives the protein CASSRNRGYEQYF.

This clone was recorded once. The rearrangement links TRBV28 to TRBJ2-7; D might be TRBD2 (5 bases). Deletions cut 10 bases from V and 5 bases from J, with 18 bases between. The CDR3 contains 13 residues. The germline CDR1 and CDR2 sequences are MDHEN and SYDVKM. For the CDR3, the DNA is TGTGCCACCTTAAGACCCGGAGGCGACGAGCAGTACTTC. Amino acid sequence: CATLRPGGDEQYF. The whole variable domain, remainder taken from reference TRBV28 and TRBJ2-7, is DVKVTQSSRYLVKRTGEKVFLECVQDMDHENMFWYRQDPGLGLRLIYFSYDVKMKEKGDIPEGYSVSREKKERFSLILESASTNQTSMYLCATLRPGGDEQYFGPGTRLTVT.

The chain links TRBV5-1 to TRBJ2-1; 7 nucleotides agree with TRBD2. The germline CDR1 and CDR2 sequences are SGHRS and YFSETQ. The CDR3 spans 17 residues. Unmatched junction bases numbered 9, after V lost 3 bases and J lost 0 bases. The CDR3 region has the DNA TGCGCCAGCAGCTGGCGCCTAGGCGGGAGCTCCTACAATGAGCAGTTCTTC. It yields the protein CASSWRLGGSSYNEQFF.

The rearrangement uses TRBV7-9 and TRBJ1-1, with a possible D match to TRBD1 (6 bases). Germline CDR1 and CDR2: SEHNR and FQNEAQ (reference sequence). V was pared by 6 bases and J by 6 bases, with 14 bases between. CDR3 length equals 13 residues. Here the CDR3 reads CASSSGGAPEAFF. Here the CDR3 DNA reads TGTGCCAGCAGTTCCGGGGGGGCACCTGAAGCTTTCTTT. Filled out from reference TRBV7-9 and TRBJ1-1, the complete variable domain reads DTGVSQNPRHKITKRGQNVTFRCDPISEHNRLYWYRQTLGQGPEFLTYFQNEAQLEKSRLLSDRFSAERPKGSFSTLEIQRTEQGDSAMYLCASSSGGAPEAFFGQGTRLTVV.

The chain combines TRBV5-1 with TRBJ2-3; 15 positions match TRBD2. The CDR3 spans 19 residues. V trimming: 3 bases; J trimming: 1 base; junction bases outside the gene matches: 9. The germline V gene has CDR1 SGHRS and CDR2 YFSETQ. In DNA, the CDR3 is TGCGCCAGCAGCTCGGGACTAGCGGGGGGATACCCTCGCACAGATACGCAGTATTTT. Protein product: CASSSGLAGGYPRTDTQYF.

This chain uses TRBV10-2 with TRBJ1-2; no clear D. The CDR3 contains 13 residues. Germline CDR1 reads WSHSY; CDR2 reads SAAADI. The ends were cut back, 0 bases at V and 5 bases at J, with 7 bases in the middle. For the CDR3, the DNA is TGCGCCAGCAGTGAGTCAACGGTATATGGCTACACCTTC. Residues: CASSESTVYGYTF.

V and J are TRBV9 and TRBJ2-2; TRBD1 aligns across 9 bases. The CDR3 has 17 residues. Germline CDR1 is SGDLS and CDR2 is YYNGEE. Germline trimming cut 3 bases from V and 5 bases from J; bases unmatched to any gene: 11. In nucleotides, the CDR3 is TGTGCCAGCAGCGCCCTCCCGGGACAGGGAGGGACCGGGGAGCTGTTTTTT. It yields the protein CASSALPGQGGTGELFF.

V and J are TRBV29-1 and TRBJ2-1; TRBD1 agrees at 7 bases. CDR3 length: 14 amino acids. With V trimmed by 3 bases and J by 6 bases, 8 bases remained unmatched. CDR1 and CDR2 (germline): SQVTM, ANQGSEA. The CDR3 DNA is TGCAGCGTTGAGATGAGGGGGCTAGCCAATGAGCAGTTCTTC. This translates into CSVEMRGLANEQFF.

The chain couples TRBV9 to TRBJ1-1, with D maybe TRBD1 (5 bases). The CDR3 extends over 12 amino acids. Germline-derived CDR1 and CDR2 are SGDLS and YYNGEE. V was clipped by 4 bases and J by 5 bases, with 9 bases between them. This CDR3 is CASSSGGTEAFF. DNA for the CDR3: TGTGCCAGCAGCTCTGGGGGGACTGAAGCTTTCTTT.

The V call is TRBV27, the J call TRBJ2-1; 8 nucleotides align to TRBD1. The CDR3 length is 14 residues. V was pared by 5 bases and J by 1 base, with 1 base of the junction left unmatched. Germline V CDR1 and CDR2: MNHEY, SMNVEV (reference sequence). CDR3 coding DNA: TGTGCCAGCAGTACAGGGGGATCCTACAATGAGCAGTTCTTC. Protein: CASSTGGSYNEQFF.